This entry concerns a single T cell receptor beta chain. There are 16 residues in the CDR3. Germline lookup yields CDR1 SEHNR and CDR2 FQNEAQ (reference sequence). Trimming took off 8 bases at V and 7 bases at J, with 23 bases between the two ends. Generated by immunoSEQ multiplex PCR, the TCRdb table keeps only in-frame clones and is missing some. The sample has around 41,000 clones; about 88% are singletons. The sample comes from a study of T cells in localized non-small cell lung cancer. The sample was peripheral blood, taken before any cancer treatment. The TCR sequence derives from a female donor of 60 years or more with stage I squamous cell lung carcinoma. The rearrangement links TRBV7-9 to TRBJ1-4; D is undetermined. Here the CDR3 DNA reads TGTGCCAGCTTGGAGGCAGGAACCGTCGGCAGTGAAAAACTGTTTTTT. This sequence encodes CASLEAGTVGSEKLFF.